What follows describes a single TCR beta chain. Its antigen has not been determined. Qualities for individual bases were not recorded, and no much larger clone is one base off. Counted from cysteine to phenylalanine, this CDR3 has 16 amino acids. The CDR3 DNA has 48 bases and is translated from base 1. CDR1 and CDR2 are read off the germline V gene (reference sequence) as GTSNPN and SVGIG. Trimmed from V: 4 bases; trimmed from J: 0 bases; junction bases lacking a gene match: 11. The protocol used for the library was the immunoSEQ multiplex PCR assay. The table was pulled from immuneACCESS by TCRdb, which kept in-frame rearrangements only. Such tables lose some clones; where checked, under half of the loss comes from unresolved V genes, and the rest has no known cause. This sample has roughly 41,000 clones in its table, and 90% to 95% of those were observed once. About 1.7% of the sample goes to the ten largest clones.

The data originate from a study of T cell changes during pregnancy in multiple sclerosis (dated by TCRdb to the late 2010s). Study-level background: The study looked at changes in the T cell repertoire across pregnancy in women with multiple sclerosis.

This TCR was sampled from a female donor with multiple sclerosis, enrolled in a pregnancy study. Specimen: peripheral blood, collected in the third trimester of pregnancy. The V and J genes are TRBV30 and TRBJ2-5; a stretch of 7 junction bases matches TRBD1. Here the CDR3 is given as CAWTPVDRKYQETQYF. The nucleotide sequence reads TGTGCCTGGACTCCCGTGGACAGGAAATACCAAGAGACCCAGTACTTC.